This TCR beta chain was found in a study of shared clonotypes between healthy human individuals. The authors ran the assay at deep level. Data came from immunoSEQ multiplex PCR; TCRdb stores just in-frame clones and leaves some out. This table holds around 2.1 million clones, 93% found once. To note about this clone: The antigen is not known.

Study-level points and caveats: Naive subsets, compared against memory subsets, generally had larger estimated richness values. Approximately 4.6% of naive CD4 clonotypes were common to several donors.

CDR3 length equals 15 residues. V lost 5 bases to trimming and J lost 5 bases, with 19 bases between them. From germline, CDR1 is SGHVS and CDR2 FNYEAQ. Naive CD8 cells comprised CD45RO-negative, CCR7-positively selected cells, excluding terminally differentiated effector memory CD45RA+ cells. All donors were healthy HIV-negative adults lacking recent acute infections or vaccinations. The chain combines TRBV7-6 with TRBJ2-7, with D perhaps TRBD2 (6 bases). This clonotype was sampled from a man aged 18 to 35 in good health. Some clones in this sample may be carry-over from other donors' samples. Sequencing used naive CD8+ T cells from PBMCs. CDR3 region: CASSRQWGVGDEQYF. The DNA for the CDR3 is TGTGCCAGCAGCCGACAGTGGGGGGTTGGGGACGAGCAGTACTTC.